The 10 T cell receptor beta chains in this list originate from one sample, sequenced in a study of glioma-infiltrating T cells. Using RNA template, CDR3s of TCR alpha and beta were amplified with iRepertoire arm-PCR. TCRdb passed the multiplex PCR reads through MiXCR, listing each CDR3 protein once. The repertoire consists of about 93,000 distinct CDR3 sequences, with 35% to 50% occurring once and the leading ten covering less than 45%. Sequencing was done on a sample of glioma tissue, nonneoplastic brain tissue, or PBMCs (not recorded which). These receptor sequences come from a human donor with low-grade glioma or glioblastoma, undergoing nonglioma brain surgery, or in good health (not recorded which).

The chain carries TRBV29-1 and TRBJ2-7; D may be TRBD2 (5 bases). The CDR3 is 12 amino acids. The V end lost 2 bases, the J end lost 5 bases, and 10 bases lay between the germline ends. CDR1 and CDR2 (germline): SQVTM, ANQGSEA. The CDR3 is CSVESGIDEQYF. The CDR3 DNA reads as TGCAGCGTTGAATCCGGGATAGACGAGCAGTACTTC.

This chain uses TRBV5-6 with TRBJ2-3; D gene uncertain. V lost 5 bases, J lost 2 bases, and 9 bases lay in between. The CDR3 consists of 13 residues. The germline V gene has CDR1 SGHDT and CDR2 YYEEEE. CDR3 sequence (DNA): TGTGCCAGCAGTAGCTATTACACAGATACGCAGTATTTT. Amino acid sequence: CASSSYYTDTQYF.

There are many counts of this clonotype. CDR3 amino acids: CSASPSSDTEAFF. Written as DNA, the CDR3 is TGCAGTGCTAGCCCCTCCTCTGACACTGAAGCTTTCTTT. The chain employs TRBV20-1 and TRBJ1-1; no reliable D call. Trimming cost V 3 bases and J 3 bases, with 11 bases left between them. The germline gives CDR1 DFQATT, CDR2 SNEGSKA (reference sequence). This CDR3 is 13 amino acids long.

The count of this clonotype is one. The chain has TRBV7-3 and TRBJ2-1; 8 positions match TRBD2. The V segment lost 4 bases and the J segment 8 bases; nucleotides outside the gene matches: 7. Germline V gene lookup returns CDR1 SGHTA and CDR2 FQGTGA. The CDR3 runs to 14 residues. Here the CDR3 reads CASSSMSGSYEQFF. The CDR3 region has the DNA TGTGCCAGCAGCTCCATGAGCGGGAGCTATGAGCAGTTCTTC.

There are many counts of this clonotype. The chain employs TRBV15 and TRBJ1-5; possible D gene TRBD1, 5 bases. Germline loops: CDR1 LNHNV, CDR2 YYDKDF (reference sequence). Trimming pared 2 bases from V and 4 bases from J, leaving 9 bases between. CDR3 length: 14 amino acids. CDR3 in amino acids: CATSRTGRNQPQHF. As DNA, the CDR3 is TGTGCCACCAGCAGAACAGGACGGAATCAGCCCCAGCATTTT.

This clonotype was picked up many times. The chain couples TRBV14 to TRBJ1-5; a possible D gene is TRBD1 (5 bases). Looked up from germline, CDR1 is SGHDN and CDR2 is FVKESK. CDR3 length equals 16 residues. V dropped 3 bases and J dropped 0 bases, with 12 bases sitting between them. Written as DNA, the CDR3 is TGTGCCAGCAGCCATTGGGGGGACGGTAGCAATCAGCCCCAGCATTTT. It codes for CASSHWGDGSNQPQHF.

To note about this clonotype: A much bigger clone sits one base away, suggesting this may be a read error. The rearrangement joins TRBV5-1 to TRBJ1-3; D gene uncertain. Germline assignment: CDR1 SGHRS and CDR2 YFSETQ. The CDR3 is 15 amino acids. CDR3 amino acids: CSSSLASGSGNTIYF. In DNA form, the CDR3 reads TGCTCCAGCAGCTTGGCATCCGGGTCTGGAAACACCATATATTTT.

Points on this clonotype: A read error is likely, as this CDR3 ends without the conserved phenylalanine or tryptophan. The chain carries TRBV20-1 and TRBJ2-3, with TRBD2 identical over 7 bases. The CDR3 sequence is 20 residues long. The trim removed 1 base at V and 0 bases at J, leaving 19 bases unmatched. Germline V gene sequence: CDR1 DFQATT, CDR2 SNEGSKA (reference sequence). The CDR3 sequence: CSARGQASGFLSLSTDTQYI. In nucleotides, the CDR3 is TGCAGTGCTAGAGGTCAGGCTAGCGGATTCCTGTCATTAAGCACAGATACGCAGTATATT.

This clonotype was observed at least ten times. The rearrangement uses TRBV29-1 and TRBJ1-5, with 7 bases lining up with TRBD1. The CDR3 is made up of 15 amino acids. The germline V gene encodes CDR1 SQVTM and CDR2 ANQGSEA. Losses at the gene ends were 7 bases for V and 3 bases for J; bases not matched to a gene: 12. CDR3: CSGRDRTYTNQPQHF. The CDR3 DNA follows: TGCAGCGGGCGGGACAGAACCTACACCAATCAGCCCCAGCATTTT.

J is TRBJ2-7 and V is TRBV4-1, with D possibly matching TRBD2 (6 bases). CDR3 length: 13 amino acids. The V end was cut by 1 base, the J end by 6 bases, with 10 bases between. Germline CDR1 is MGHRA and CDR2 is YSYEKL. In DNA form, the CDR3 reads TGCGCCAGCAGCCAAGCGGGAGCGTCCGAGCAGTACTTC. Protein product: CASSQAGASEQYF.